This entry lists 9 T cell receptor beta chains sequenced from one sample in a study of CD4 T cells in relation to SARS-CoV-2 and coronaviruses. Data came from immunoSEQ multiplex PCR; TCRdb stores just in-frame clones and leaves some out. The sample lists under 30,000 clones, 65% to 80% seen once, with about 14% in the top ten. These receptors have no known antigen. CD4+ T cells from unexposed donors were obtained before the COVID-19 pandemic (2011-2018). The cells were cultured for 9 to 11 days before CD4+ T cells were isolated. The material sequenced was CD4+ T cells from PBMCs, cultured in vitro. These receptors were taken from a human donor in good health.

This chain's CDR3 is CASSLRGQSYEQYF. The DNA of the CDR3 is TGTGCCAGCAGCCTGAGAGGGCAGTCCTACGAGCAGTACTTC. The chain combines TRBV3-1 (or the pseudogene TRBV3-2) with TRBJ2-7, with D perhaps matching TRBD2 (5 bases). The V gene lost 4 bases and the J gene lost 1 base, with 11 bases spanning the gap. CDR3 length: 14 amino acids. Germline CDR1 reads LGHDT; CDR2 reads YNNKEL (reference sequence).

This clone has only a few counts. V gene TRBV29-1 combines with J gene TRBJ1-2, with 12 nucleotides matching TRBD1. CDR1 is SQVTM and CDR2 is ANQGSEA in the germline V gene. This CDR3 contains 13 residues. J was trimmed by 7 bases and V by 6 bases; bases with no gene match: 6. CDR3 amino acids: CSVSGTGGAGYTF. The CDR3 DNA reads TGCAGCGTCTCCGGGACAGGGGGCGCTGGCTACACCTTC.

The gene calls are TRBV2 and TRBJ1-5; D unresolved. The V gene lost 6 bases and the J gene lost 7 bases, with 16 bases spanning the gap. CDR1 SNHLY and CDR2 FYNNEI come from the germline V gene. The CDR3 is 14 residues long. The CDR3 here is CASSPGRVDQPQHF. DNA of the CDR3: TGTGCCAGCAGCCCGGGGAGGGTGGACCAGCCCCAGCATTTT.

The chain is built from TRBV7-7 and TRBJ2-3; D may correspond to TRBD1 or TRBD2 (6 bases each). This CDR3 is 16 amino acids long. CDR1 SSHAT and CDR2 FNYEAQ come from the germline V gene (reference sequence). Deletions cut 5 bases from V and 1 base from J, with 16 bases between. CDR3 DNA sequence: TGTGCCAGCAGCGCCCAGGTCGGGGGCGGCACAGATACGCAGTATTTT. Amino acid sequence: CASSAQVGGGTDTQYF.

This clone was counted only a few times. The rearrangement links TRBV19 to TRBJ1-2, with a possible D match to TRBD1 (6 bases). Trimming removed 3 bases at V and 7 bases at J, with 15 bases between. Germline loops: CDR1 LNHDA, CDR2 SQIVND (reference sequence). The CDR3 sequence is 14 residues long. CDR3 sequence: CASSIGTGSLGYTF. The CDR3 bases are TGTGCCAGTAGTATCGGTACAGGGAGTCTTGGCTACACCTTC.

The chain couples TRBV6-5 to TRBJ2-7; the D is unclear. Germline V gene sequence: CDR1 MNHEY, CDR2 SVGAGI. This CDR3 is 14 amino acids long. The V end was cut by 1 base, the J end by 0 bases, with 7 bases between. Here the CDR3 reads CASSYWAGSYEQYF. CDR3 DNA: TGTGCCAGCAGTTACTGGGCCGGCTCCTACGAGCAGTACTTC.

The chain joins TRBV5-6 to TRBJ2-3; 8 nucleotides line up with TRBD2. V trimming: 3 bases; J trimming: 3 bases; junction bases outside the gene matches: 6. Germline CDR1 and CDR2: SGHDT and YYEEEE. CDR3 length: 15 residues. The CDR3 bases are TGTGCCAGCAGCTACGGGGGGGGTTGGACAGATACGCAGTATTTT. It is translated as CASSYGGGWTDTQYF.

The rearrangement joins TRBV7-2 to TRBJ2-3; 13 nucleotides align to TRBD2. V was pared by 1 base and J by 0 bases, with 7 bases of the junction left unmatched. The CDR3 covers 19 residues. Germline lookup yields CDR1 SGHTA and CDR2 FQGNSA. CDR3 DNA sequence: TGTGCCAGCAGCTTAGTAACGACTAGCGGGGGGCCTAGCACAGATACGCAGTATTTT. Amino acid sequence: CASSLVTTSGGPSTDTQYF.

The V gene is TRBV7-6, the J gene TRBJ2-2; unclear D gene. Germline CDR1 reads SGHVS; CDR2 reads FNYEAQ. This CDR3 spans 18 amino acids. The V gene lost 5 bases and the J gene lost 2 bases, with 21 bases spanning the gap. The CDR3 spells CASSDAVGLGENTGELFF. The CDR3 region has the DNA TGTGCCAGCAGCGATGCCGTCGGGCTTGGGGAAAACACCGGGGAGCTGTTTTTT.